Listed below are T cell receptor beta chains from one sample, sequenced in a study of OX40 agonist ivuxolimab in advanced cancers. Here immunoSEQ multiplex PCR was the method, and the copy in TCRdb shows in-frame clones only, minus some. The sample has around 53,000 clones, 85% seen once. The sequenced sample was CD4+ or CD8+ T cells sorted from blood, obtained in a trial of the OX40 agonist ivuxolimab. These receptors were collected from an adult with an advanced solid tumor such as melanoma, head and neck, liver or kidney cancer. Each CDR3 is given with its conserved first and last residue. The D gene is left open where the match is weak. Not every row has a clone size; where given, it reads once, few, many or a size class.

V	length	D	J	size	DNA	CDR3
TRBV7-8	13	TRBD1	TRBJ2-1	.	TGTGCCAGCAGCTTACAGGGGGCCATGGAGCAGTTCTTC	CASSLQGAMEQFF
TRBV5-1	18	TRBD1	TRBJ1-1	.	TGCGCCAGCAGCCCACTTTTCGGGACAGGGCCCGAACAAACTGAAGCTTTCTTT	CASSPLFGTGPEQTEAFF
TRBV7-9	16	TRBD2	TRBJ2-3	.	TGTGCCAGCAGCTTACCACTAGCGGGGGGGCCTGATACGCAGTATTTT	CASSLPLAGGPDTQYF
TRBV9	12	.	TRBJ2-1	.	TGTGCCAGCAGCCTCGGGAACAATGAGCAGTTCTTC	CASSLGNNEQFF
TRBV7-2	18	TRBD1	TRBJ1-5	.	TGTGCCAGCAGCTTAGAATCCACCGGGACAGTGGTCAATCAGCCCCAGCATTTT	CASSLESTGTVVNQPQHF
TRBV9	16	.	TRBJ1-4	.	TGTGCCAGCAGCGTAGACGGGGCAGGGGCGGGAGAAAAACTGTTTTTT	CASSVDGAGAGEKLFF
TRBV4-3	14	.	TRBJ1-1	.	TGCGCCAGCAGCCAAAATCCAGTGAACACTGAAGCTTTCTTT	CASSQNPVNTEAFF
TRBV28	16	.	TRBJ2-1	.	TGTGCCAGCAGTTTAGCGATGGGGGGCATCTACAATGAGCAGTTCTTC	CASSLAMGGIYNEQFF
TRBV11-2	16	TRBD2	TRBJ2-3	few	TGTGCCAGCAGCCCCGGGACTAGCGGGAGCACAGATACGCAGTATTTT	CASSPGTSGSTDTQYF
TRBV9	15	TRBD1	TRBJ1-5	.	TGTGCCAGCAGCGTAGGGACAGGCAATAATCAGCCCCAGCATTTT	CASSVGTGNNQPQHF
TRBV27	15	TRBD2	TRBJ2-2	few	TGTGCCAGCAGATGGGGGGGAATGAACACCGGGGAGCTGTTTTTT	CASRWGGMNTGELFF
TRBV4-1	11	.	TRBJ2-1	.	TGCGCCAGCAGCTTTAGGACTGAGCAGTTCTTC	CASSFRTEQFF
TRBV27	13	.	TRBJ2-5	few	TGTGCCAGCAGTCATCTGGAAGAGGAGACCCAGTACTTC	CASSHLEEETQYF
TRBV5-8	11	.	TRBJ1-2	.	TGTGCCAGTCGGGGGGGCTATGGCTACACCTTC	CASRGGYGYTF
TRBV30	15	.	TRBJ2-7	.	TGTGCCTGGAGTGTAAGCAGGAGGGAATTCTCCGAGCAGTACTTC	CAWSVSRREFSEQYF
TRBV21-1	12	.	TRBJ1-2	.	TGTGGGAAGAGGGCAGTGGACTATGGCTACACCTTC	CGKRAVDYGYTF
TRBV18	16	.	TRBJ2-1	.	TGTGCCAGCTCAAAGGAGTGGGGATCGGACCGCAATGAGCAGTTCTTC	CASSKEWGSDRNEQFF
TRBV7-2	11	.	TRBJ1-6	.	TGTGCCAGCAGCTTTGCGAATACCCTCCACTTT	CASSFANTLHF
TRBV4-1	14	.	TRBJ1-1	few	TGCGCCAGCAGCCCGAACCAGGGAGGCCCTGAAGCTTTCTTT	CASSPNQGGPEAFF
TRBV9	16	TRBD1	TRBJ2-5	.	TGTGCCAGCAGCGCCCCGGGACAGGGGAGGGAAGCGACCCAGTACTTC	CASSAPGQGREATQYF
TRBV19	13	TRBD1	TRBJ1-1	.	TGTGCCAGTATGGGACAGGGGATCACTGAAGCTTTCTTT	CASMGQGITEAFF
TRBV2	15	TRBD1	TRBJ1-2	.	TGTGCCAGCAGGAGAATAACAGGGGGCAACTATGGCTACACCTTC	CASRRITGGNYGYTF
TRBV7-6	15	TRBD2	TRBJ2-3	.	TGTGCCAGCAGCCCCACGGGGGGGCCCCGTGGTACGCAGTATTTT	CASSPTGGPRGTQYF
TRBV19	12	.	TRBJ2-4	.	TGTGCCACCTTGGAGGCAGGGGGGTTTCAGTACTTC	CATLEAGGFQYF
TRBV7-2	15	.	TRBJ1-6	.	TGTGCCAGCAGCTTAGCGTGGGACCTTAATTCACCCCTCCACTTT	CASSLAWDLNSPLHF
TRBV27	12	TRBD2	TRBJ2-3	.	TGTGCCAGCAGTGCCGGGGGGGATACGCAGTATTTT	CASSAGGDTQYF
TRBV19	13	.	TRBJ2-1	.	TGTGCCAGTAGTATGATCTTGTTAAATGAGCAGTTCTTC	CASSMILLNEQFF
TRBV7-2	17	.	TRBJ2-1	.	TGTGCCAGCAGCGGTGGGGGTCAGTTCCTCTTATACAATGAGCAGTTCTTC	CASSGGGQFLLYNEQFF
TRBV4-2	17	TRBD1	TRBJ1-6	.	TGTGCCAGCAGCCCAGAATATGGAGGGACAGGGAAGTTTATCCTCCACTTT	CASSPEYGGTGKFILHF
TRBV2	16	TRBD1	TRBJ2-5	.	TGTGCCAGCAGTGAAGCTTCTCTCACAGGGGACGAGACCCAGTACTTC	CASSEASLTGDETQYF
TRBV28	15	.	TRBJ1-5	.	TGTGCCAGCAGTTTGTACAGGCGGGCCAATCAGCCCCAGCATTTT	CASSLYRRANQPQHF
TRBV7-8	19	TRBD1	TRBJ1-6	once	TGTGCCAGCAGCCTCACTTCCCGGGACAGGCGATTTTATAATTCACCCCTCCACTTT	CASSLTSRDRRFYNSPLHF
TRBV7-6	15	TRBD2	TRBJ2-7	.	TGTGCCAGCAGCTTAGGGACTAGCGGGAGCTACGAGCAGTACTTC	CASSLGTSGSYEQYF
TRBV7-9	15	TRBD2	TRBJ2-1	.	TGTGCCAGCAGCTTGGGCGGGGGGCCCAACAATGAGCAGTTCTTC	CASSLGGGPNNEQFF
TRBV4-1	14	.	TRBJ2-1	.	TGCGCCAGCAGCCTGGAGCCATTGGGTGAGTTTCGGATCTTC	CASSLEPLGEFRIF
TRBV9	15	.	TRBJ2-3	.	TGTGCCAGCAGTTTTGAGGGAACGGCGACAGATACGCAGTATTTT	CASSFEGTATDTQYF